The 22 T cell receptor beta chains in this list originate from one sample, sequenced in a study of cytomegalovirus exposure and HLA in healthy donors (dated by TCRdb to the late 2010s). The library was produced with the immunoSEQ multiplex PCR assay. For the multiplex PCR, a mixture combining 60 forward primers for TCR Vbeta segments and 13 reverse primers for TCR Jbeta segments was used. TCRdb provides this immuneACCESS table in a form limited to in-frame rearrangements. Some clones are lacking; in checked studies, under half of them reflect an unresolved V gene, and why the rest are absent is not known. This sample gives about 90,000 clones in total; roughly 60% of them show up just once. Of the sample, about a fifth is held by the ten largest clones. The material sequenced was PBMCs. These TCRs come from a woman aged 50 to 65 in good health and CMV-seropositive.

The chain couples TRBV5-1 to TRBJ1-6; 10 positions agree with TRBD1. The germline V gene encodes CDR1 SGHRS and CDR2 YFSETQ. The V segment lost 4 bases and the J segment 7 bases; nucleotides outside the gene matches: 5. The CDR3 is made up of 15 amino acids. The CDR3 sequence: CASSTSGQGNSPLHF. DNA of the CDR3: TGCGCCAGCAGCACGTCGGGACAGGGGAATTCACCCCTCCACTTT.

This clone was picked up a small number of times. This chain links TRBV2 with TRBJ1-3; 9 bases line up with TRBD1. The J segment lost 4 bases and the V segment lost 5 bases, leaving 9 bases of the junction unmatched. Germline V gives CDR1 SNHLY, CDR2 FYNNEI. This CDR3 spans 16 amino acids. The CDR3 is CASSPGTGFGGNTIYF. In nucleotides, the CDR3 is TGTGCCAGCAGTCCCGGGACAGGGTTTGGGGGAAACACCATATATTTT.

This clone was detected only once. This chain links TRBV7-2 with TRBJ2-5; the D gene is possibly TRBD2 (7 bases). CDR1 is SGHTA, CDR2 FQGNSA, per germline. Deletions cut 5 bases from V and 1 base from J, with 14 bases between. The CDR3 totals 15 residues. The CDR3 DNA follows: TGTGCCAGCAGCCCCATGGGGGGGGCCCAAGAGACCCAGTACTTC. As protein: CASSPMGGAQETQYF.

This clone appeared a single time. The chain's CDR3 is CASSLGGYGAYEQYF. The CDR3 region has the DNA TGTGCCAGCAGCTTAGGCGGGTACGGAGCCTACGAGCAGTACTTC. This chain uses TRBV7-9 with TRBJ2-7; maybe TRBD2 (5 bases). The V end lost 1 base, the J end lost 2 bases, and 12 bases lay between the germline ends. Germline V CDR1 and CDR2: SEHNR, FQNEAQ (reference sequence). The CDR3 is made up of 15 amino acids. Based on the CDR3 plus reference TRBV7-9 and TRBJ2-7, the full variable domain is DTGVSQNPRHKITKRGQNVTFRCDPISEHNRLYWYRQTLGQGPEFLTYFQNEAQLEKSRLLSDRFSAERPKGSFSTLEIQRTEQGDSAMYLCASSLGGYGAYEQYFGPGTRLTVT.

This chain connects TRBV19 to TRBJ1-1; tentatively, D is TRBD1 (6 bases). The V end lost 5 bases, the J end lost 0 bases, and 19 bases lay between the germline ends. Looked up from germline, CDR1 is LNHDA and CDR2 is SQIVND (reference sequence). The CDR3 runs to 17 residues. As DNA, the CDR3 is TGTGCCAGTAGTCAAAGGGGGAGGGGGATTATGAACACTGAAGCTTTCTTT. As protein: CASSQRGRGIMNTEAFF.

CDR3 DNA: TGTGCCAGCAGCTCCTTCAGCGGGGAGTCCTACAATGAGCAGTTCTTC. As protein: CASSSFSGESYNEQFF. This chain links TRBV7-2 with TRBJ2-1; TRBD2 aligns across 7 bases. Germline V CDR1 and CDR2: SGHTA, FQGNSA. This CDR3 comprises 16 residues. The junction had 7 bases not matched to a gene; V was cut back by 4 bases and J by 1 base.

CDR3 nucleotide sequence: TGCGCCAGCTTCGTGGACGGGGGGGACGAGCAGTACTTC. It codes for CASFVDGGDEQYF. This rearrangement joins TRBV5-1 to TRBJ2-7, with TRBD2 matching over 8 bases. Germline-derived CDR1 and CDR2 are SGHRS and YFSETQ. CDR3 length equals 13 residues. J gave up 5 bases and V 7 bases, and 8 bases lay outside the gene matches.

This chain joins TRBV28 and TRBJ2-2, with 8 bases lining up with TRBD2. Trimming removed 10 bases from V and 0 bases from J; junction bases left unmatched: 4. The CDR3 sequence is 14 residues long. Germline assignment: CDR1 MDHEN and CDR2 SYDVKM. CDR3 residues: CATIAGSNTGELFF. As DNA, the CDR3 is TGTGCCACCATAGCGGGGTCGAACACCGGGGAGCTGTTTTTT.

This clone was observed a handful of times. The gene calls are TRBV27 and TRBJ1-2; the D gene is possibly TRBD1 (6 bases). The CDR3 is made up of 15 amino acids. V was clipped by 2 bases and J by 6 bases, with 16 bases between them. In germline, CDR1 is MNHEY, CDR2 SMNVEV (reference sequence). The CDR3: CASSLRQDLQDGYTF. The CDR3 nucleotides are TGTGCCAGCAGTTTAAGACAGGATCTGCAGGATGGCTACACCTTC.

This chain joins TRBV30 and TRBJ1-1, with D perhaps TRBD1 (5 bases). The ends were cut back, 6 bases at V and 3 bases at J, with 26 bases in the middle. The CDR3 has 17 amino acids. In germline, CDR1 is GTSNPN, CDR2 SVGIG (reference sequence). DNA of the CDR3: TGTGCCTGCTTTTTAGCCATGGGGCTCCCAAAGGACACTGAAGCTTTCTTT. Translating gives CACFLAMGLPKDTEAFF.

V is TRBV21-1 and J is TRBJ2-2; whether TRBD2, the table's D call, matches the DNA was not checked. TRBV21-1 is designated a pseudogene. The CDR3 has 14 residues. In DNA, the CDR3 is TGTGCCAGCAGCGGCTCTGCGGAAACCGGGGAGCTGTTTTTT. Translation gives CASSGSAETGELFF.

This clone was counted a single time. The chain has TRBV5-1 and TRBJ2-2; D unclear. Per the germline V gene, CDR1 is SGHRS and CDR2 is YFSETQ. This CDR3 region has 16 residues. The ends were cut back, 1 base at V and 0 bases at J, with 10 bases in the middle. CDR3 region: CASSLTVTANTGELFF. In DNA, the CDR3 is TGCGCCAGCAGCTTGACAGTTACCGCGAACACCGGGGAGCTGTTTTTT.

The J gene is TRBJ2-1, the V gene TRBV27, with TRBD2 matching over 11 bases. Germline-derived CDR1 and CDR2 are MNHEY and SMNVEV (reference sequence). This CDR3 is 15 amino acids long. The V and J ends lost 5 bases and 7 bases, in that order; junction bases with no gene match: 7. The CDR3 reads CASSKLAGGGNEQFF. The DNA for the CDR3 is TGTGCCAGCAGTAAGCTAGCGGGGGGTGGAAATGAGCAGTTCTTC.

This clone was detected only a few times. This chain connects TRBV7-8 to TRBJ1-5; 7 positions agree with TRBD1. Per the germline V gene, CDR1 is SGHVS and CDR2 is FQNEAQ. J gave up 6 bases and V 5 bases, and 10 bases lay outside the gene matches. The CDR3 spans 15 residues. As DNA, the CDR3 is TGTGCCAGCAGCCGCCGTGAGGGGGCCGGTCAGCCCCAGCATTTT. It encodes CASSRREGAGQPQHF. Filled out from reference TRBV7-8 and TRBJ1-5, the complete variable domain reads GAGVSQSPRYKVAKRGQDVALRCDPISGHVSLFWYQQALGQGPEFLTYFQNEAQLDKSGLPSDRFFAERPEGSVSTLKIQRTQQEDSAVYLCASSRREGAGQPQHFGDGTRLSIL.

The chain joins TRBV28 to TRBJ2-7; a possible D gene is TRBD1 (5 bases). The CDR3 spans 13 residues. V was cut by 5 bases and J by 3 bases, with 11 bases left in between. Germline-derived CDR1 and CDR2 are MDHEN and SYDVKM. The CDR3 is CASSLREYYEQYF. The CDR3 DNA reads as TGTGCCAGCAGTCTCAGGGAATACTACGAGCAGTACTTC.

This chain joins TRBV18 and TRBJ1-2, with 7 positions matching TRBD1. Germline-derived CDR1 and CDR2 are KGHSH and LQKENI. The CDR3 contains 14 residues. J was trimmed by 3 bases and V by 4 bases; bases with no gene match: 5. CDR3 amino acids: CASSQTGQDYGYTF. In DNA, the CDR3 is TGTGCCAGCTCACAGACAGGGCAGGACTATGGCTACACCTTC.

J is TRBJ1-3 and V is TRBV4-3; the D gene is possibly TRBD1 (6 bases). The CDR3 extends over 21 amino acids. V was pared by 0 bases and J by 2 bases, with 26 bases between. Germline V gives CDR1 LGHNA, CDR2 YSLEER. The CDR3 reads CASSQDDQGLNGVGPGNTIYF. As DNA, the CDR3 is TGCGCCAGCAGCCAAGATGATCAGGGGCTAAACGGGGTAGGCCCTGGAAACACCATATATTTT.

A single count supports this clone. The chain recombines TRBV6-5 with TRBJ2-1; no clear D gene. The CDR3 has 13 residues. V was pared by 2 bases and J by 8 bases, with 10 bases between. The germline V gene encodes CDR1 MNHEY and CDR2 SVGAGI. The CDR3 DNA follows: TGTGCCAGCAGTTACCGGGTTCGGGATGAGCAGTTCTTC. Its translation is CASSYRVRDEQFF.

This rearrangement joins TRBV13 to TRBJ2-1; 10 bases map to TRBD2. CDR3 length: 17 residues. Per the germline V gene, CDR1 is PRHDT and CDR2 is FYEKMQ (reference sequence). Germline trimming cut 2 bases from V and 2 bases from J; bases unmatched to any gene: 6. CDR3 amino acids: CASSLYASGGTYNEQFF. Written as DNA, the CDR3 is TGTGCCAGCAGCTTATATGCTAGCGGGGGCACCTACAATGAGCAGTTCTTC.

The CDR3 spells CASREGGGTDTQYF. CDR3 DNA: TGTGCCAGCAGAGAGGGCGGGGGCACAGATACGCAGTATTTT. The chain combines TRBV11-2 with TRBJ2-3, with a weak D call TRBD2 (6 bases). The CDR3 extends over 14 amino acids. In germline, CDR1 is SGHAT, CDR2 FQNNGV. The germline V and J ends were trimmed by 6 bases and 1 base, with 11 bases remaining between them. Drawing the rest from reference TRBV11-2 and TRBJ2-3, the complete variable domain is EAGVAQSPRYKIIEKRQSVAFWCNPISGHATLYWYQQILGQGPKLLIQFQNNGVVDDSQLPKDRFSAERLKGVDSTLKIQPAKLEDSAVYLCASREGGGTDTQYFGPGTRLTVL.

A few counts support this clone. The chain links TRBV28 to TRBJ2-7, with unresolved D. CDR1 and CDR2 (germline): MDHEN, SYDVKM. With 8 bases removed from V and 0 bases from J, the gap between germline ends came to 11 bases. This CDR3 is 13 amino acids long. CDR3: CASWNRDSYEQYF. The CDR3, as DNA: TGTGCCAGCTGGAACAGAGACTCCTACGAGCAGTACTTC.

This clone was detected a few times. The CDR3 DNA reads TGTGCCAGCAGTGAATGGGGGACTAGAGTTGTCAATGAGCAGTTCTTC. Amino acids: CASSEWGTRVVNEQFF. The V gene is TRBV2, the J gene TRBJ2-1; 8 bases are shared with TRBD2. J gave up 6 bases and V 2 bases, and 9 bases lay outside the gene matches. The CDR3 is made up of 16 amino acids. The germline CDR1 and CDR2 sequences are SNHLY and FYNNEI.